The rows below give T cell receptor beta chains drawn from one sample of a study of shared clonotypes between healthy human individuals. TCRdb's copy holds only in-frame clones and misses some; the assay was immunoSEQ multiplex PCR. The profile shows some 470,000 clones, 60% to 85% of them singletons. Sequences were obtained from PBMCs. The source is a woman aged 40 to 50 in good health. Some clones in this sample may be carry-over from other donors' samples. Each CDR3 is given with its conserved first and last residue. D genes are given only for firm matches. The size entry is marked missing in some rows and otherwise reads once, few, many or a size class.

d_call	v_call	j_call	clone_size	cdr3_aa	cdr3_nt
.	TRBV19	TRBJ2-5	few	CASSFSLGEQYF	TGTGCCAGTAGTTTTTCCTTAGGAGAGCAGTACTTC
TRBD1	TRBV7-2	TRBJ2-7	.	CASSPYPDREYEQYF	TGTGCCAGCAGCCCCTACCCCGACAGGGAATACGAGCAGTACTTC
.	TRBV15	TRBJ1-5	.	CATSTRGGADQPQHF	TGTGCCACCAGCACTCGAGGGGGGGCGGATCAGCCCCAGCATTTT
.	TRBV7-2	TRBJ1-2	.	CASSLYSLYGYTF	TGTGCCAGCAGCCTTTACAGTCTCTATGGCTACACCTTC
TRBD2	TRBV25-1	TRBJ2-2	.	CASRKTGTINSGELFF	TGTGCCAGCAGAAAGACCGGGACTATCAATAGCGGGGAGCTGTTTTTT
.	TRBV20-1	TRBJ1-2	many	CSAREYYGYTF	TGCAGTGCTAGAGAGTACTATGGCTACACCTTC
.	TRBV7-9	TRBJ1-1	.	CASSFEQLNTEAFF	TGTGCCAGCAGCTTTGAACAGTTGAACACTGAAGCTTTCTTT
.	TRBV27	TRBJ2-3	.	CASSLVSGSLGAQYF	TGTGCCAGCAGTTTAGTTAGCGGATCCCTCGGTGCGCAGTATTTT
.	TRBV9	TRBJ2-2	.	CASSSRTLSLNTGELFF	TGTGCCAGCAGCTCCCGGACTCTTTCGCTGAACACCGGGGAGCTGTTTTTT
.	TRBV19	TRBJ1-3	.	CATSMGSSGNTIYF	TGTGCCACTTCAATGGGGAGCTCTGGAAACACCATATATTTT
.	TRBV25-1	TRBJ1-6	.	CASTESPRAPLHF	TGTGCCAGCACCGAAAGTCCCCGGGCACCCCTCCACTTT
.	TRBV19	TRBJ1-2	.	CASSIEGGPYGYTF	TGTGCCAGTAGTATAGAAGGCGGGCCCTATGGCTACACCTTC
TRBD1	TRBV7-9	TRBJ2-5	.	CASSEGTEETQYF	TGTGCCAGCAGCGAAGGGACAGAAGAGACCCAGTACTTC
.	TRBV7-8	TRBJ1-2	.	CASSFDRANYGYTF	TGTGCCAGCAGCTTCGACAGAGCTAACTATGGCTACACCTTC
.	TRBV11-3	TRBJ2-1	.	CASSLRGQGSYNEQFF	TGTGCCAGCAGCTTAAGAGGCCAGGGCTCCTACAATGAGCAGTTCTTC
TRBD1	TRBV28	TRBJ2-4	.	CASMSRQGVNIQYF	TGTGCCAGCATGTCAAGGCAGGGGGTTAACATTCAGTACTTC
.	TRBV5-6	TRBJ1-6	.	CASSLWQNNSPLHF	TGTGCCAGCAGCTTGTGGCAGAATAATTCACCCCTCCACTTT
TRBD1	TRBV5-1	TRBJ1-4	.	CASSSSGQGAEKLFF	TGCGCCAGCAGCTCATCGGGACAGGGGGCTGAAAAACTGTTTTTT
.	TRBV28	TRBJ1-2	.	CASSPHGGSGYSF	TGTGCCAGCAGCCCTCACGGGGGGAGTGGCTACTCCTTC
TRBD2	TRBV29-1	TRBJ2-3	many	CSVGTSGNTDTQYF	TGCAGCGTCGGGACTAGCGGGAACACAGATACGCAGTATTTT
TRBD2	TRBV7-9	TRBJ2-7	few	CASTKTSGFSYEQYF	TGTGCCAGCACCAAGACTAGCGGGTTCTCCTACGAGCAGTACTTC
TRBD1	TRBV19	TRBJ2-2	.	CASSQGGSNTGELFF	TGTGCCAGTAGTCAAGGGGGCTCGAACACCGGGGAGCTGTTTTTT
.	TRBV18	TRBJ2-7	.	CASSPLGRYSYEQYF	TGTGCCAGCTCACCACTGGGCAGGTACTCCTACGAGCAGTACTTC
.	TRBV5-1	TRBJ2-2	.	CASSLSGAGTGELFF	TGCGCCAGCAGCTTGAGCGGAGCCGGCACCGGGGAGCTGTTTTTT
TRBD1	TRBV19	TRBJ1-1	.	CASSDTGTGGTEAFF	TGTGCCAGTAGTGACACCGGGACAGGGGGCACTGAAGCTTTCTTT
TRBD1	TRBV15	TRBJ2-7	.	CATSRDPGTGGGEQYF	TGTGCCACCAGCAGAGACCCCGGGACAGGGGGAGGTGAGCAGTACTTC
.	TRBV7-8	TRBJ2-7	.	CASSPLTGGYEQYF	TGTGCCAGCAGCCCACTAACCGGCGGCTACGAGCAGTACTTC
.	TRBV30	TRBJ2-5	.	CAWGQNPIGETQYF	TGTGCCTGGGGTCAAAACCCCATAGGAGAGACCCAGTACTTC
.	TRBV19	TRBJ1-5	.	CASSIGAMGQPQHF	TGTGCCAGTAGTATAGGGGCCATGGGGCAGCCCCAGCATTTT
.	TRBV28	TRBJ2-7	.	CASSLGGGPPGEQYF	TGTGCCAGCAGTTTAGGTGGGGGCCCCCCGGGGGAGCAGTACTTC
.	TRBV29-1	TRBJ2-7	.	CSVEGDGYYEQYF	TGCAGCGTTGAGGGGGACGGCTACTACGAGCAGTACTTC
TRBD1	TRBV5-1	TRBJ1-1	.	CASSMKTGSRTEAFF	TGCGCCAGCAGCATGAAGACAGGGAGTCGCACTGAAGCTTTCTTT
TRBD1	TRBV6-7	TRBJ1-5	.	CASSYPARPTDRAFQPQHF	TGTGCCAGCAGTTACCCCGCTAGGCCCACGGACAGGGCTTTTCAGCCCCAGCATTTT
.	TRBV15	TRBJ1-3	.	CATSRDPVGGSGNTIYF	TGTGCCACCAGCAGAGATCCGGTCGGGGGATCTGGAAACACCATATATTTT
TRBD1	TRBV19	TRBJ2-7	.	CASSINRDSEQYF	TGTGCCAGTAGTATAAACCGGGACAGCGAGCAGTACTTC
TRBD2	TRBV30	TRBJ2-5	.	CAWSALAGVLETQYF	TGTGCCTGGAGTGCTCTAGCGGGAGTATTGGAGACCCAGTACTTC
.	TRBV5-8	TRBJ2-3	.	CASSLGSTGSGEADTQYF	TGTGCCAGCAGCTTGGGATCTACAGGGTCGGGTGAGGCAGATACGCAGTATTTT
.	TRBV2	TRBJ1-4	once	CASSEEGGVGEKLFF	TGTGCCAGCAGTGAAGAGGGGGGTGTGGGTGAAAAACTGTTTTTT
.	TRBV29-1	TRBJ1-1	many	CSVDVTAIEAFF	TGCAGCGTTGATGTAACAGCAATTGAAGCTTTCTTT
.	TRBV7-9	TRBJ2-6	.	CASSLWPSGANVLTF	TGTGCCAGCAGCTTATGGCCGTCTGGGGCCAACGTCCTGACTTTC
.	TRBV29-1	TRBJ2-2	.	CSVEEGELFF	TGCAGCGTTGAAGAGGGGGAGCTGTTTTTT
.	TRBV11-2	TRBJ2-7	.	CASSLYRGRSSYEQYF	TGTGCCAGCAGCTTATATAGGGGCCGGTCCTCCTACGAGCAGTACTTC
TRBD1	TRBV28	TRBJ1-2	.	CASSLGQGAGGYTF	TGTGCCAGCAGTTTGGGGCAGGGGGCAGGTGGCTACACCTTC
TRBD1	TRBV29-1	TRBJ1-4	.	CSVVPTGGGMVF	TGCAGCGTTGTTCCGACAGGGGGGGGAATGGTTTTT
.	TRBV5-5	TRBJ1-2	.	CASSTSPTENYGYTF	TGTGCCAGCAGCACCTCCCCGACAGAGAACTATGGCTACACCTTC
.	TRBV4-1	TRBJ1-2	.	CASSQVARGDYGYTF	TGCGCCAGCAGCCAAGTGGCCCGAGGGGACTATGGCTACACCTTC
TRBD1	TRBV28	TRBJ1-2	.	CASSLGDRVAYGYTF	TGTGCCAGCAGTTTAGGGGACAGGGTCGCCTATGGCTACACCTTC
.	TRBV5-1	TRBJ1-2	.	CASSEGGFEGYGYTF	TGCGCCAGCAGCGAGGGAGGTTTCGAGGGGTATGGCTACACCTTC
TRBD1	TRBV28	TRBJ1-3	.	CASHSPGQESSGNTIYF	TGTGCCAGCCACTCCCCGGGACAGGAGAGCTCTGGAAACACCATATATTTT
.	TRBV6-6	TRBJ1-1	.	CASSYSGARSEAFF	TGTGCCAGCAGTTACTCAGGGGCGCGGTCTGAAGCTTTCTTT